The 30 T cell receptor beta chains below come from one sample, sequenced in a study of radiation and T cells in renal cell carcinoma. Method: immunoSEQ multiplex PCR; TCRdb's copy keeps in-frame clones and lacks some. This sample has 150,000 or so clones, with around 89% found just once. Time point noted: baseline pretreatment blood. The treatment: 15 Gy SBRT to primary tumor, nephrectomy 4 weeks later. Here the sequenced sample was blood, taken from a patient whose treatment included radiotherapy and nephrectomy. These receptors all stem from a woman aged 70-85 years with renal cell carcinoma.

As for this clone: Other DNA variants within this sample encode the same CDR3. This rearrangement joins TRBV19 to TRBJ2-1; D not certain. This CDR3 region has 11 residues. Germline-derived CDR1 and CDR2 are LNHDA and SQIVND (reference sequence). Trimming removed 3 bases at V and 4 bases at J, with 1 base between. In nucleotides, the CDR3 is TGTGCCAGTAGTATTTACAATGAGCAGTTCTTC. Amino acid sequence: CASSIYNEQFF.

The chain carries TRBV7-8 and TRBJ1-1; 7 nucleotides align to TRBD1. Trimming cost V 5 bases and J 1 base; bases outside gene matches: 7. Germline CDR1 is SGHVS and CDR2 is FQNEAQ. The CDR3 runs 15 residues. The CDR3 is CASSLTGTENTEAFF. Written as DNA, the CDR3 is TGTGCCAGCAGCCTCACCGGGACAGAGAACACTGAAGCTTTCTTT.

This chain links TRBV9 with TRBJ2-1, with D maybe TRBD2 (6 bases). The length of the CDR3 is 15 residues. Germline V gene data show CDR1 as SGDLS and CDR2 as YYNGEE. V shed 4 bases and J shed 0 bases, with 11 bases lying between them. For the CDR3, the DNA is TGTGCCAGCAGCACAATAGCGGCCTCCTACAATGAGCAGTTCTTC. As protein: CASSTIAASYNEQFF.

The rearrangement joins TRBV5-4 to TRBJ2-3; TRBD2 matches at 9 bases. J was trimmed by 5 bases and V by 6 bases; bases with no gene match: 13. The germline V gene has CDR1 SGHNT and CDR2 YYREEE (reference sequence). The CDR3 sequence is 16 residues long. The CDR3 DNA follows: TGTGCCAGCAACTTAGGAGCGGGGGGCGCTGTAGATACGCAGTATTTT. Protein sequence: CASNLGAGGAVDTQYF. Filled out from reference TRBV5-4 and TRBJ2-3, the complete variable domain reads ETGVTQSPTHLIKTRGQQVTLRCSSQSGHNTVSWYQQALGQGPQFIFQYYREEENGRGNFPPRFSGLQFPNYSSELNVNALELDDSALYLCASNLGAGGAVDTQYFGPGTRLTVL.

This sequence joins TRBV5-4 and TRBJ2-1; D uncertain. The CDR3 is made up of 16 amino acids. V shed 0 bases and J shed 0 bases, with 10 bases lying between them. Per the germline V gene, CDR1 is SGHNT and CDR2 is YYREEE (reference sequence). The CDR3 nucleotides read TGTGCCAGCAGCTTGGCCGGCGGAGCCTCCTACAATGAGCAGTTCTTC. Protein sequence: CASSLAGGASYNEQFF.

The V call is TRBV11-3, the J call TRBJ1-2; possible D gene TRBD1, 6 bases. Trimming removed 5 bases from V and 7 bases from J, with 14 bases in between. Germline CDR1 reads SGHNT; CDR2 reads YENEEA. This CDR3 region has 13 residues. The CDR3 sequence is CASSTRQETGYTF. The CDR3 DNA is TGTGCCAGCAGCACTCGACAGGAAACTGGCTACACCTTC.

This clone appeared once. The rearrangement uses TRBV2 and TRBJ2-1, with a tentative D call TRBD2 (7 bases). The V end lost 11 bases, the J end lost 11 bases, and 31 bases lay between the germline ends. CDR1 and CDR2 (germline): SNHLY, FYNNEI. The CDR3 has 16 residues. CDR3 amino acids: CAPASNEGGGPHKQFF. CDR3 DNA sequence: TGTGCCCCAGCCAGTAACGAGGGGGGGGGCCCACACAAGCAGTTCTTC.

This chain connects TRBV13 to TRBJ2-7, with 9 nucleotides matching TRBD2. J lost 6 bases, V lost 0 bases, and 12 bases had no gene match. The CDR3 is made up of 17 amino acids. In germline, CDR1 is PRHDT, CDR2 FYEKMQ (reference sequence). CDR3 region: CASSLGGNWRGGGEQYF. CDR3 sequence (DNA): TGTGCCAGCAGCTTAGGCGGGAATTGGCGGGGGGGCGGCGAGCAGTACTTC.

This clone has a single count. The chain's CDR3 is CASSSPGLAGLQETQYF. CDR3 nucleotides: TGTGCCAGCAGCTCACCGGGACTAGCGGGGCTCCAAGAGACCCAGTACTTC. The chain carries TRBV5-4 and TRBJ2-5, with 13 bases lining up with TRBD2. In germline, CDR1 is SGHNT, CDR2 YYREEE (reference sequence). CDR3 size: 17 residues. V lost 3 bases, J lost 1 base, and 6 bases stayed unmatched.

This chain joins TRBV15 and TRBJ1-4; 8 nucleotides agree with TRBD1. CDR3 length: 17 residues. With 4 bases clipped from V and 8 bases from J, the junction kept 15 bases outside the gene matches. Germline values: CDR1 LNHNV, CDR2 YYDKDF (reference sequence). CDR3 loop: CATSTPPSRGPGEKLFF. The CDR3 DNA sequence: TGTGCCACCAGCACACCTCCGAGCAGGGGGCCGGGGGAAAAACTGTTTTTT. Together with reference TRBV15 and TRBJ1-4, the CDR3 gives the full variable domain: DAMVIQNPRYQVTQFGKPVTLSCSQTLNHNVMYWYQQKSSQAPKLLFHYYDKDFNNEADTPDNFQSRRPNTSFCFLDIRSPGLGDTAMYLCATSTPPSRGPGEKLFFGSGTQLSVL.

In this sample, this clone turned up a few times. V usage is TRBV5-6 and J usage is TRBJ1-1; D is undetermined. The ends were cut back, 1 base at V and 1 base at J, with 2 bases in the middle. The CDR3 runs to 12 residues. The germline V gene has CDR1 SGHDT and CDR2 YYEEEE. The CDR3 DNA reads as TGTGCCAGCAGCTTGAGGAACACTGAAGCTTTCTTT. Amino acids: CASSLRNTEAFF.

The chain uses TRBV29-1 and TRBJ2-1; D is undetermined. The CDR3 spans 13 residues. Looked up from germline, CDR1 is SQVTM and CDR2 is ANQGSEA. V lost 8 bases and J 3 bases, leaving 14 bases between the germline ends. In nucleotides, the CDR3 is TGCAGCACGGACCTGTCTCTCTACAATGAGCAGTTCTTC. Amino acid sequence: CSTDLSLYNEQFF.

The V gene is TRBV7-8, the J gene TRBJ2-1; 7 nucleotides match TRBD1. Losses at the gene ends were 1 base for V and 6 bases for J; bases not matched to a gene: 9. This CDR3 has 16 residues. CDR1 is SGHVS, CDR2 FQNEAQ, per germline. In DNA, the CDR3 is TGTGCCAGCAGCTTAGACTCGACAGGGTGGTTCAATGAGCAGTTCTTC. This sequence encodes CASSLDSTGWFNEQFF.

J is TRBJ2-1 and V is TRBV2; TRBD2 matches at 9 bases. The CDR3 spans 15 residues. With V trimmed by 6 bases and J by 6 bases, 9 bases remained unmatched. Per the germline V gene, CDR1 is SNHLY and CDR2 is FYNNEI. The DNA for the CDR3 is TGTGCCAGCAGAAAGACTAGCGGAGGCCCCAATGAGCAGTTCTTC. This codes for CASRKTSGGPNEQFF.

This chain joins TRBV9 and TRBJ2-7; D perhaps matches TRBD1 (5 bases). Germline lookup yields CDR1 SGDLS and CDR2 YYNGEE. The CDR3 length is 13 residues. The germline V and J ends were trimmed by 1 base and 3 bases, with 8 bases remaining between them. CDR3 sequence: CASSVQGNYEQYF. CDR3 nucleotide sequence: TGTGCCAGCAGCGTACAGGGAAACTACGAGCAGTACTTC.

The rearrangement uses TRBV7-2 and TRBJ1-1; 9 bases line up with TRBD1. This CDR3 is built from 15 residues. Trimming removed 4 bases from V and 6 bases from J; junction bases left unmatched: 9. Germline V gives CDR1 SGHTA, CDR2 FQGNSA. This chain's CDR3 is CASSSDTGGEAEAFF. In nucleotides, the CDR3 is TGTGCCAGCAGCTCGGATACAGGGGGCGAGGCTGAAGCTTTCTTT.

The rearrangement links TRBV14 to TRBJ1-6, with TRBD1 matching 9 bases. V trimming: 4 bases; J trimming: 6 bases; junction bases outside the gene matches: 1. Germline loops: CDR1 SGHDN, CDR2 FVKESK. This CDR3 spans 14 amino acids. CDR3 protein: CASSLDRGNSPLHF. The CDR3 region has the DNA TGTGCCAGCAGCCTGGACAGGGGTAATTCACCCCTCCACTTT.

The rearrangement links TRBV6-1 to TRBJ1-4, with 7 bases identical to TRBD1. CDR3 length equals 15 residues. From germline, CDR1 is MNHNS and CDR2 SASEGT. The V and J ends lost 6 bases and 1 base, in that order; junction bases with no gene match: 5. CDR3 coding DNA: TGTGCCAGCAGGGGCCACAGGGGAACTAATGAAAAACTGTTTTTT. Its protein product is CASRGHRGTNEKLFF.

The chain links TRBV28 to TRBJ2-7; possibly TRBD1 or TRBD2 for D (5 bases each). The CDR3 length is 14 residues. Trimming shortened V by 6 bases and J by 1 base, and 13 bases separated the two germline ends. The germline gives CDR1 MDHEN, CDR2 SYDVKM. In DNA, the CDR3 is TGTGCCAGCAGGCCCCTCGAGGGGTCCTACGAGCAGTACTTC. Protein sequence: CASRPLEGSYEQYF.

This clone was counted a single time. The chain employs TRBV7-9 and TRBJ2-3, with a tentative D call TRBD2 (5 bases). Germline V gene sequence: CDR1 SEHNR, CDR2 FQNEAQ (reference sequence). Trimming pared 5 bases from V and 1 base from J, leaving 13 bases between. There are 15 residues in the CDR3. The CDR3 is CASSGGDGGTDTQYF. CDR3 bases: TGTGCCAGCAGCGGTGGTGACGGGGGCACAGATACGCAGTATTTT.

The rearrangement joins TRBV5-4 to TRBJ1-5; D perhaps matches TRBD1 (5 bases). Per germline, CDR1 SGHNT and CDR2 YYREEE (reference sequence). V lost 2 bases and J lost 2, with 11 bases in between. The CDR3 length is 15 residues. This chain's CDR3 is CASSFGGMGNQPQHF. The CDR3 DNA sequence: TGTGCCAGCAGCTTTGGGGGTATGGGCAATCAGCCCCAGCATTTT.

Worth noting for this clone: Other DNA sequences in this sample translate to the same CDR3. V usage is TRBV5-1 and J usage is TRBJ1-2; perhaps TRBD1 as D (5 bases). Germline V gives CDR1 SGHRS, CDR2 YFSETQ. The ends were cut back, 0 bases at V and 2 bases at J, with 8 bases in the middle. There are 14 residues in the CDR3. The CDR3 is CASSLGQINYGYTF. Here the CDR3 DNA reads TGCGCCAGCAGCTTGGGACAGATCAACTATGGCTACACCTTC.

The chain links TRBV6-6 to TRBJ2-7; D perhaps matches TRBD1 (6 bases). V lost 4 bases, J lost 3 bases, and 10 bases lay in between. This CDR3 contains 13 residues. The germline CDR1 and CDR2 sequences are MNHNY and SVGAGI (reference sequence). The CDR3 DNA sequence: TGTGCCAGCAGTTCCACAGGGCTCTACGAGCAGTACTTC. Amino acids: CASSSTGLYEQYF.

The CDR3 reads CASSVPGNYGYTF. DNA of the CDR3: TGTGCCAGCAGTGTTCCGGGTAACTATGGCTACACCTTC. This chain connects TRBV2 to TRBJ1-2, with D unclear. The CDR3 runs to 13 residues. V was shortened by 4 bases and J by 1 base, with 7 bases between the two germline ends. CDR1 is SNHLY, CDR2 FYNNEI, per germline.

This clone was observed once. The chain couples TRBV28 to TRBJ1-2; 8 nucleotides line up with TRBD1. Germline loops: CDR1 MDHEN, CDR2 SYDVKM. The V gene end was trimmed by 2 bases and the J gene end by 8 bases; junction bases not matched to a gene: 10. This CDR3 region has 15 residues. The DNA of the CDR3 is TGTGCCAGCAGTTTACGAGGACAGGGCCTAGGCGGCTACACCTTC. It encodes CASSLRGQGLGGYTF.

This rearrangement joins TRBV9 to TRBJ2-2; D possibly corresponds to TRBD1 (6 bases). The CDR3 runs to 16 residues. Between the trimmed V and J ends, which lost 1 base and 1 base, there was a span of 11 bases. Per germline, CDR1 SGDLS and CDR2 YYNGEE. The CDR3 sequence: CASSVTGTLNTGELFF. CDR3 sequence (DNA): TGTGCCAGCAGCGTAACCGGGACATTGAACACCGGGGAGCTGTTTTTT. Full variable domain (outside the CDR3, taken from reference TRBV9 and TRBJ2-2): DSGVTQTPKHLITATGQRVTLRCSPRSGDLSVYWYQQSLDQGLQFLIQYYNGEERAKGNILERFSAQQFPDLHSELNLSSLELGDSALYFCASSVTGTLNTGELFFGEGSRLTVL.

J is TRBJ1-4 and V is TRBV15; D is possibly TRBD1 (5 bases). V lost 1 base and J 0 bases, leaving 9 bases between the germline ends. CDR1 and CDR2 (germline): LNHNV, YYDKDF (reference sequence). This CDR3 has 16 residues. The CDR3 coding sequence is TGTGCCACCAGCAGAGTTCGAGGGGCAACTAATGAAAAACTGTTTTTT. Protein product: CATSRVRGATNEKLFF.

About this clone: The sample contains more than one DNA sequence encoding this CDR3. This chain uses TRBV5-1 with TRBJ2-5; 8 positions agree with TRBD2. With V trimmed by 2 bases and J by 1 base, 1 base remained unmatched. The CDR3 sequence is 14 residues long. CDR1 and CDR2 (germline): SGHRS, YFSETQ. The CDR3: CASSFGTSQETQYF. As DNA, the CDR3 is TGCGCCAGCAGCTTTGGGACTAGCCAAGAGACCCAGTACTTC.

The chain uses TRBV4-1 and TRBJ1-5; 7 positions match TRBD1. The V gene end was trimmed by 4 bases and the J gene end by 9 bases; junction bases not matched to a gene: 9. This CDR3 is built from 14 residues. Germline CDR1 is MGHRA and CDR2 is YSYEKL. The CDR3, as DNA: TGCGCCAGCAGCCCCAATGACAGGGTTGCGCCCCAGCATTTT. Protein sequence: CASSPNDRVAPQHF.

The rearrangement links TRBV4-1 to TRBJ1-4, with TRBD1 matching over 7 bases. The CDR3 has 16 amino acids. Germline CDR1 MGHRA, CDR2 YSYEKL. The ends lost 0 bases at V and 2 bases at J; junction bases unmatched: 3. This CDR3 is CASSQEQGTTNEKLFF. The CDR3 bases are TGCGCCAGCAGCCAAGAACAGGGGACGACTAATGAAAAACTGTTTTTT.